This entry lists 9 T cell receptor beta chains sequenced from one sample in a study of cytomegalovirus exposure and HLA in healthy donors. With 60 Vbeta and 13 Jbeta primers, the PCR was carried out. Clones were read by immunoSEQ multiplex PCR, and TCRdb kept only the in-frame ones, dropping some. The sample lists roughly 190,000 clones, about four fifths occurring once. The specimen was PBMCs. These receptors originate from a man aged 18 to 29 in good health and CMV-seronegative.

This clone occurred a few times. The chain employs TRBV5-1 and TRBJ2-2; 11 nucleotides agree with TRBD2. CDR1 SGHRS and CDR2 YFSETQ come from the germline V gene. J gave up 4 bases and V 4 bases, and 12 bases lay outside the gene matches. This CDR3 is built from 18 residues. The DNA for the CDR3 is TGCGCCAGCAGCCCCGGGACTAGCGGCCTTTACGGCACCGGGGAGCTGTTTTTT. Translated, it gives CASSPGTSGLYGTGELFF.

This chain links TRBV9 with TRBJ2-5, with 7 bases lining up with TRBD1. Germline-derived CDR1 and CDR2 are SGDLS and YYNGEE. The CDR3 runs to 15 residues. The V gene end was trimmed by 1 base and the J gene end by 4 bases; junction bases not matched to a gene: 7. CDR3 region: CASSVRRDSPETQYF. DNA for the CDR3: TGTGCCAGCAGCGTACGCCGGGACAGCCCAGAGACCCAGTACTTC.

This clone was seen just once. This chain links TRBV18 with TRBJ1-3; possible D gene TRBD1, 6 bases. CDR3 length: 15 residues. Between the trimmed V and J ends, which lost 3 bases and 0 bases, there was a span of 9 bases. Looked up from germline, CDR1 is KGHSH and CDR2 is LQKENI. The DNA for the CDR3 is TGTGCCAGCTCACCGGGGACATACTCTGGAAACACCATATATTTT. It yields the protein CASSPGTYSGNTIYF.

This clone was picked up one time. Additional DNA sequences in this sample encode the identical CDR3. The chain is built from TRBV5-1 and TRBJ1-6; possible D gene TRBD1, 5 bases. Looked up from germline, CDR1 is SGHRS and CDR2 is YFSETQ. Trimming cost V 0 bases and J 5 bases, with 9 bases left between them. The CDR3 totals 15 residues. The CDR3 DNA reads TGCGCCAGCAGCTTGGGAGACAGAAATAATTCACCCCTCCACTTT. It codes for CASSLGDRNNSPLHF.

This sequence joins TRBV11-1 and TRBJ2-5; TRBD2 matches at 10 bases. The CDR3 covers 17 residues. From germline, CDR1 is SGHAT and CDR2 FQDESV (reference sequence). V was pared by 2 bases and J by 4 bases, with 10 bases of the junction left unmatched. CDR3 coding DNA: TGTGCCAGCAGCTTACGGCTAGCGGGAGAGAGGGGAGAGACCCAGTACTTC. Translation gives CASSLRLAGERGETQYF. Full variable domain (outside the CDR3, taken from reference TRBV11-1 and TRBJ2-5): EAEVAQSPRYKITEKSQAVAFWCDPISGHATLYWYRQILGQGPELLVQFQDESVVDDSQLPKDRFSAERLKGVDSTLKIQPAELGDSAMYLCASSLRLAGERGETQYFGPGTRLLVL.

This clone appeared a single time. V usage is TRBV5-1 and J usage is TRBJ2-5; TRBD1 aligns across 8 bases. Per germline, CDR1 SGHRS and CDR2 YFSETQ. The V gene end was trimmed by 4 bases and the J gene end by 5 bases; junction bases not matched to a gene: 16. The CDR3 runs 17 residues. Here the CDR3 reads CASSVQGAGNRGETQYF. In DNA form, the CDR3 reads TGCGCCAGCAGCGTTCAGGGGGCAGGAAACAGGGGTGAGACCCAGTACTTC.

The chain couples TRBV30 to TRBJ1-4, with unresolved D. In germline, CDR1 is GTSNPN, CDR2 SVGIG (reference sequence). The ends were cut back, 0 bases at V and 0 bases at J, with 5 bases in the middle. CDR3 length equals 14 residues. CDR3 DNA sequence: TGTGCCTGGAGTGTCGGAGCAACTAATGAAAAACTGTTTTTT. It yields the protein CAWSVGATNEKLFF.

This sequence joins TRBV7-9 and TRBJ2-2; 8 bases line up with TRBD2. The CDR3 totals 13 residues. CDR1 SEHNR and CDR2 FQNEAQ come from the germline V gene (reference sequence). J was trimmed by 6 bases and V by 5 bases; bases with no gene match: 2. CDR3 amino acids: CASSPTSAGELFF. In DNA, the CDR3 is TGTGCCAGCAGCCCGACTAGCGCCGGGGAGCTGTTTTTT.

The rearrangement uses TRBV5-4 and TRBJ2-2, with a weak D call TRBD2 (6 bases). Trimming removed 4 bases at V and 3 bases at J, with 22 bases between. The CDR3 totals 18 residues. Germline CDR1 and CDR2: SGHNT and YYREEE (reference sequence). CDR3: CASSLGLAGSKYTGELFF. CDR3 in DNA: TGTGCCAGCAGCCTGGGACTGGCGGGTTCGAAGTACACCGGGGAGCTGTTTTTT.